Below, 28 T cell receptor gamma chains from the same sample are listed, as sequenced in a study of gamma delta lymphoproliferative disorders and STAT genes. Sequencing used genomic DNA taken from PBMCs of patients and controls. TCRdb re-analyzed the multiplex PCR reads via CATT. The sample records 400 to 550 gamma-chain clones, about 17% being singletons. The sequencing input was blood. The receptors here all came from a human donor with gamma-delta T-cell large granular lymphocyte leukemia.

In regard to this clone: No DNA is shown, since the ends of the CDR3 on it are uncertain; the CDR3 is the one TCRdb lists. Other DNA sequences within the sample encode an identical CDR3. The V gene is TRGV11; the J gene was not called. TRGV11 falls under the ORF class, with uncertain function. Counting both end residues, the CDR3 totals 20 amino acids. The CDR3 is CTTVPAGLGTCTLHYYKKLF.

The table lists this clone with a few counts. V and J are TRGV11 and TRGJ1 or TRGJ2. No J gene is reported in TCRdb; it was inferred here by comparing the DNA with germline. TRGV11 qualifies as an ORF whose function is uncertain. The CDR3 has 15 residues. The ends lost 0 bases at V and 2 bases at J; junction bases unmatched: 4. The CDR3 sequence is CACWIRHADYYKKLF. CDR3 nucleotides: TGTGCCTGCTGGATTAGGCACGCGGATTATTATAAGAAACTCTTT.

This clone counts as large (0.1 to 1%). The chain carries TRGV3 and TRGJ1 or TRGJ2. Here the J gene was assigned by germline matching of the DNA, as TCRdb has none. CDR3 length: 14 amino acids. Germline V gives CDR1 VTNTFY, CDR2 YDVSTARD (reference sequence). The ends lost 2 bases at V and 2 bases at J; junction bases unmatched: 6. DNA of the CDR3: TGTGCCACCTGGGACATAGGAGATTATTATAAGAAACTCTTT. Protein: CATWDIGDYYKKLF.

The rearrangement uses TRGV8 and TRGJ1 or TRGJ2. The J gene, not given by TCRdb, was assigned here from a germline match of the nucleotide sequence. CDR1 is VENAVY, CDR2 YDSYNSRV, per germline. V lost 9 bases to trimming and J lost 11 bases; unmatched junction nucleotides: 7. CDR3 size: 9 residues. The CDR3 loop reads CATLEEKLF. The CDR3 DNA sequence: TGTGCCACCCTTGAGGAGAAACTCTTT.

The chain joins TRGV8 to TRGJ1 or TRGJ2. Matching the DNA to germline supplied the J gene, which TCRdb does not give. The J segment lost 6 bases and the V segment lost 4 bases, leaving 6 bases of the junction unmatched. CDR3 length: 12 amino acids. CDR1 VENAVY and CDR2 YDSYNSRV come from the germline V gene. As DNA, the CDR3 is TGTGCCACCTGGGACCGCTCTTATAAGAAACTCTTT. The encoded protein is CATWDRSYKKLF.

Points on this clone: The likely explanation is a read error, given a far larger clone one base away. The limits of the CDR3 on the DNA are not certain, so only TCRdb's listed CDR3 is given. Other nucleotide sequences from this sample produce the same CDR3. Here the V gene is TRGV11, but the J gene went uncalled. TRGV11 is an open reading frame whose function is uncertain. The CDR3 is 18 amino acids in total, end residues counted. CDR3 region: CTTVPAGLTRRKWYKKLF.

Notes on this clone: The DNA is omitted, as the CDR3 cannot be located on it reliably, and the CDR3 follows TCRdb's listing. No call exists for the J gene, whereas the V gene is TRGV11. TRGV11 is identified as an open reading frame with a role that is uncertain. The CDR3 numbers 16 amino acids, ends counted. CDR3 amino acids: CTTVPAGLVRYYKKLF.

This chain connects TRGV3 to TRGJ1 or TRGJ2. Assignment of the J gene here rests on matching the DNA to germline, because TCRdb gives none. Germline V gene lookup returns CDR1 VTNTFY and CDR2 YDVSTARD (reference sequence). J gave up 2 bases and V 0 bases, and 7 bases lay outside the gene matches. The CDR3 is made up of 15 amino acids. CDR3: CATWDRPRDYYKKLF. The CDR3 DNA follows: TGTGCCACCTGGGACAGGCCGAGGGATTATTATAAGAAACTCTTT.

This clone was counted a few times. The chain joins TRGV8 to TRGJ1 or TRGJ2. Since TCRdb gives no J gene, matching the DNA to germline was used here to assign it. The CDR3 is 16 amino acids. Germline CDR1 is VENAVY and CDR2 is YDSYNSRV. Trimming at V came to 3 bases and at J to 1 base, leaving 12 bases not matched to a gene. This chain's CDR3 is CATWDYNPHNYYKKLF. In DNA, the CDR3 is TGTGCCACCTGGGATTATAACCCCCACAATTATTATAAGAAACTCTTT.

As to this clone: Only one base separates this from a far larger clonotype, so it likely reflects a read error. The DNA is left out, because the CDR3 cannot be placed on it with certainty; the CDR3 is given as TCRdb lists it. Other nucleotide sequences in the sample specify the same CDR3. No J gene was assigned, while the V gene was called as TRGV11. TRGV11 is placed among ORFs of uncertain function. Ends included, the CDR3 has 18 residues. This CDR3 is CTTVPAGLTRRKWYKKLF.

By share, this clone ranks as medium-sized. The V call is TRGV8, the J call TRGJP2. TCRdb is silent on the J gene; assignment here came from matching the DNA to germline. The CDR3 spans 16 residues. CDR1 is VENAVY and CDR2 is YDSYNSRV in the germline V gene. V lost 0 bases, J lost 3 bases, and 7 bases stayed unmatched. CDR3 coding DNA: TGTGCCACCTGGGATAGGCGGGAGGGTAGTGATTGGATCAAGACGTTT. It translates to CATWDRREGSDWIKTF.

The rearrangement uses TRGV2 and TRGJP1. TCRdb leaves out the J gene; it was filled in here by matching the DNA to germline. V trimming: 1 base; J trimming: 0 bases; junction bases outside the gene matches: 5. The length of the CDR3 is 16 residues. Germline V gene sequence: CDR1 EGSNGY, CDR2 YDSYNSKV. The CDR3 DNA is TGTGCCACCTGGGACGGAATATATACCACTGGTTGGTTCAAGATATTT. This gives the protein CATWDGIYTTGWFKIF.

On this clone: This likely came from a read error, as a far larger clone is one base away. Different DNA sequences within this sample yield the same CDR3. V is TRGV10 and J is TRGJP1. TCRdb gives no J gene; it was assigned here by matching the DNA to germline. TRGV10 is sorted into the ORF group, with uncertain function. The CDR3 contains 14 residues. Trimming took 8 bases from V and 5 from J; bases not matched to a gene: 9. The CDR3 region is CAAWTLSTGWFKIF. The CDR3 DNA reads TGTGCTGCGTGGACCCTATCTACTGGTTGGTTCAAGATATTT.

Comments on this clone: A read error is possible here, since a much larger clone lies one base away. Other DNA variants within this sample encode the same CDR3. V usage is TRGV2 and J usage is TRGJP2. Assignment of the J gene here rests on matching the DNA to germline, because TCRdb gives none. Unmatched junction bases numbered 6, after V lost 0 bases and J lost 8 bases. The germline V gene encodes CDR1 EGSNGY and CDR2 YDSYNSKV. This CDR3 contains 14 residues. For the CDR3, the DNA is TGTGCCACCTGGGACGGGCCAGGAGATTGGATCAAGACGTTT. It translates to CATWDGPGDWIKTF.

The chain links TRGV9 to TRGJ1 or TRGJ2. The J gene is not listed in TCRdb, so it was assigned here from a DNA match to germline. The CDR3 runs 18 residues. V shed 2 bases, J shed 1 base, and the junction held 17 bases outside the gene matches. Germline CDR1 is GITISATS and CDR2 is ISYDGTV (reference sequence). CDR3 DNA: TGTGCCTTGTGGGAGGCGAACTCCACTGGCCTTAATTATTATAAGAAACTCTTT. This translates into CALWEANSTGLNYYKKLF.

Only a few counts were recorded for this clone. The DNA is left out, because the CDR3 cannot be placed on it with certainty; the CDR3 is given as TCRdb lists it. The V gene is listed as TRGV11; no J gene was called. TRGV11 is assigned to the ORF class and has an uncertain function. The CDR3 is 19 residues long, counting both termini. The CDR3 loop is CTTVPAGLGEYSSDWIKTF.

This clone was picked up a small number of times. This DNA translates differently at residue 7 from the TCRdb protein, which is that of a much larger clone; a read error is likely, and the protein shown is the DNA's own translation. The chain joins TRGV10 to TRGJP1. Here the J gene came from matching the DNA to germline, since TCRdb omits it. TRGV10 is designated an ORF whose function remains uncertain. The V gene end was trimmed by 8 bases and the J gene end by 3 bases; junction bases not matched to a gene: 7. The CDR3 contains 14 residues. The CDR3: CAAWTLPTGWFKIF. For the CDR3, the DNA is TGTGCTGCGTGGACCCTACCCACTGGTTGGTTCAAGATATTT.

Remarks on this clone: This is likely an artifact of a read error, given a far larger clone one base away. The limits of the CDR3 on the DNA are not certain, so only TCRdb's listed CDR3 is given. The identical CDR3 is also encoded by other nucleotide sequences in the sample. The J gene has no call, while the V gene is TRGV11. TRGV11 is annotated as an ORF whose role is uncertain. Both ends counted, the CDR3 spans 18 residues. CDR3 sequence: CTTVPAGLTRRKWYKKLF.

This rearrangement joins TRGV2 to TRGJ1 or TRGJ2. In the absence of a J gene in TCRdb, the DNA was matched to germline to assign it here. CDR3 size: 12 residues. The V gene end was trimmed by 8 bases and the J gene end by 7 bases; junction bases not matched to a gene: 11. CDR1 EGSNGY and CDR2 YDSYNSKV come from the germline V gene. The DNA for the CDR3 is TGTGCCACCTCGCAGGTGGGGTATAAGAAACTCTTT. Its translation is CATSQVGYKKLF.

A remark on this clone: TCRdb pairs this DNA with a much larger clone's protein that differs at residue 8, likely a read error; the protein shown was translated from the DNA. This chain's CDR3 is CAAWTLSPGWFKIF. The CDR3 coding sequence is TGTGCTGCGTGGACCCTATCCCCTGGTTGGTTCAAGATATTT. The V gene is TRGV10, the J gene TRGJP1. The J gene is absent in TCRdb and was assigned here via DNA matching to germline. TRGV10 is an ORF; its function is uncertain. J was trimmed by 6 bases and V by 8 bases; bases with no gene match: 10. The CDR3 contains 14 residues.

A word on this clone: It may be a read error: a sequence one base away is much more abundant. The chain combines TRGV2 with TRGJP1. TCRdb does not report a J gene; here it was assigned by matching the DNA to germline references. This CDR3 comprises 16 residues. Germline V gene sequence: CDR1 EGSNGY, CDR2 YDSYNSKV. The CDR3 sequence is CATWDDSYTNGWFKIF. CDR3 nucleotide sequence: TGTGCCACCTGGGACGACTCCTATACCAATGGTTGGTTCAAGATATTT.

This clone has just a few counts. The CDR3 coding sequence is TGTGCCACCTGGGACGGGCGCCGTATATATTATTATAAGAAACTCTTT. This encodes CATWDGRRIYYYKKLF. The chain is built from TRGV2 and TRGJ1 or TRGJ2. Because TCRdb records no J gene, it was assigned here through a match of the DNA to germline. CDR1 EGSNGY and CDR2 YDSYNSKV come from the germline V gene. V shed 0 bases and J 2 bases; nucleotides not matched to a gene: 10. The CDR3 sequence is 16 residues long.

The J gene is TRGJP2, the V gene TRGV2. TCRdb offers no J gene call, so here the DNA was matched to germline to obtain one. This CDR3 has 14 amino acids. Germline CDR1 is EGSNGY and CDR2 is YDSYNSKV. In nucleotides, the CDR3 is TGTAGTGGGGGGGGGGATGGTAGTGATTGGATCAAGACGTTT. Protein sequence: CSGGGDGSDWIKTF.

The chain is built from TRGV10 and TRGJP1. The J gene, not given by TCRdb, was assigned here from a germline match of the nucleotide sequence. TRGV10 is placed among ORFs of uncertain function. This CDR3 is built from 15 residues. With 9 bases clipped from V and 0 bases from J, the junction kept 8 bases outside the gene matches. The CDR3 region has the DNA TGTGCTGCGTGCGATCCTAATACCACTGGTTGGTTCAAGATATTT. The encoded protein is CAACDPNTTGWFKIF.

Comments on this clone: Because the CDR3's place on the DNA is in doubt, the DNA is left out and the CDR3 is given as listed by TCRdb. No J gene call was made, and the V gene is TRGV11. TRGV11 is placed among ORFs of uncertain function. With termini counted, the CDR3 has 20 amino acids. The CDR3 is CTTVPAGLGTWGSSDWIKTF.

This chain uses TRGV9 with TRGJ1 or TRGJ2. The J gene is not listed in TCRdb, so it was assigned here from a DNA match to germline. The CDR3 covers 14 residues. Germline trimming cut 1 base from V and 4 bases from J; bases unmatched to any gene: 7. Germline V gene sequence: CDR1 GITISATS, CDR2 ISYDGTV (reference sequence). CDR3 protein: CALWEVPRYYKKLF. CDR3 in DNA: TGTGCCTTGTGGGAGGTCCCTAGGTATTATAAGAAACTCTTT.

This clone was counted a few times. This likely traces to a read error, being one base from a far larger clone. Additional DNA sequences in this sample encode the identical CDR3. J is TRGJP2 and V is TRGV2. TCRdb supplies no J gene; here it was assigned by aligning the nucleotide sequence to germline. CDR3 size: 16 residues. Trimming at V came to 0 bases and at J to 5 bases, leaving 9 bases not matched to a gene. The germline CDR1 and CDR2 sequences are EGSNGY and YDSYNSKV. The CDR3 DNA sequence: TGTGCCACCTGGGACGGGCCGGGGAGCAGTGATTGGATCAAGACGTTT. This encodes CATWDGPGSSDWIKTF.

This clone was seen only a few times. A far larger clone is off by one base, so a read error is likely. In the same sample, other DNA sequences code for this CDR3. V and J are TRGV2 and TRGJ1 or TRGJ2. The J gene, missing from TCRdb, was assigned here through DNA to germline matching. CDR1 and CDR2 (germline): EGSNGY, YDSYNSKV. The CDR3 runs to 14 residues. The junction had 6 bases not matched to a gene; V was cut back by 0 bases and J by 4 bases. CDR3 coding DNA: TGTGCCACCTGGGACGGGCCGTCATATTATAAGAAACTCTTT. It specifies CATWDGPSYYKKLF.